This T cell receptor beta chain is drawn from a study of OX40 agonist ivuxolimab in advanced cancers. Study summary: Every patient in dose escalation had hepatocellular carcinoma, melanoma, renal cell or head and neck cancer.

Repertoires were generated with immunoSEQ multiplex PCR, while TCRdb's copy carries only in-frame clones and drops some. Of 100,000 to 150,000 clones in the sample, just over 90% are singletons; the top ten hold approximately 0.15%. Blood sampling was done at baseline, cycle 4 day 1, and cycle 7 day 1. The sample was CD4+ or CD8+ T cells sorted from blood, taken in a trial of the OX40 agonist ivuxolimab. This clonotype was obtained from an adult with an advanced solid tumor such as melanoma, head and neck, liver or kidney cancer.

CDR3 sequence (DNA): TGTGCCAGCAGCCTACAAAGGGTCATGAACACTGAAGCTTTCTTT. Translated: CASSLQRVMNTEAFF. The chain recombines TRBV7-2 with TRBJ1-1; D is ambiguous. V gave up 5 bases and J gave up 0 bases, with 13 bases separating them. Germline CDR1 SGHTA, CDR2 FQGNSA. This CDR3 is 15 amino acids long.